The 8 T cell receptor beta chains given below trace back to one sample, sequenced in a study of CD8+CD57+ T cells in acquired aplastic anemia. CD8+CD57+ cell expansion, shown by flow cytometry, had occurred in the patients selected for sequencing. Template material for TCR beta VDJ and CDR3 profiling consisted of genomic DNA. MiXCR was run by TCRdb on the reads, yielding one entry per CDR3 protein. The data contain fewer than 200,000 distinct CDR3 sequences, under 55% of them seen just once; the ten biggest clones take up roughly 1.1%. Sequenced material: sorted CD4+, CD8+, or CD8+CD57+ T cells (not recorded which) from PBMCs. These receptors came from a human donor with aplastic anemia.

This clonotype was seen many times. V gene TRBV7-8 combines with J gene TRBJ1-6; D call uncertain. The ends were cut back, 5 bases at V and 5 bases at J, with 16 bases in the middle. Germline V gene lookup returns CDR1 SGHVS and CDR2 FQNEAQ. The length of the CDR3 is 16 residues. CDR3 sequence reads: CASSAWRELDNSPLHF. CDR3 nucleotides: TGTGCCAGCAGCGCGTGGAGGGAACTGGATAATTCACCCCTCCACTTT.

The chain uses TRBV25-1 and TRBJ2-1, with D possibly being TRBD1 (5 bases). The length of the CDR3 is 13 residues. V gave up 6 bases and J gave up 6 bases, with 12 bases separating them. In germline, CDR1 is MGHDK, CDR2 SYGVNS. The CDR3 protein is CASRGLEGNEQFF. In DNA, the CDR3 is TGTGCCAGCAGGGGGCTAGAAGGCAATGAGCAGTTCTTC.

V is TRBV5-1 and J is TRBJ2-1; 8 bases fit TRBD1. Germline V CDR1 and CDR2: SGHRS, YFSETQ. This CDR3 has 13 residues. Trimming removed 4 bases from V and 9 bases from J; junction bases left unmatched: 6. The CDR3 sequence is CASSKLGTGEQFF. CDR3 bases: TGCGCCAGCAGCAAGCTTGGGACAGGTGAGCAGTTCTTC.

The chain has TRBV2 and TRBJ1-1; D gene unclear. Germline CDR1 SNHLY, CDR2 FYNNEI. V was cut by 5 bases and J by 1 base, with 8 bases left in between. The CDR3 spans 13 residues. The CDR3 coding sequence is TGTGCCAGCAGTATTGCAGGGAACACTGAAGCTTTCTTT. This sequence encodes CASSIAGNTEAFF.

The chain combines TRBV2 with TRBJ2-3; D gene unclear. V was cut by 6 bases and J by 4 bases, with 8 bases left in between. The CDR3 is 12 residues long. From germline, CDR1 is SNHLY and CDR2 FYNNEI. As DNA, the CDR3 is TGTGCCAGCAGACCCACCTCAGATACGCAGTATTTT. Translating it yields CASRPTSDTQYF.

V usage is TRBV5-1 and J usage is TRBJ2-3, with a tentative D call TRBD1 (6 bases). Germline V gives CDR1 SGHRS, CDR2 YFSETQ. V lost 1 base to trimming and J lost 5 bases, with 11 bases between them. The CDR3 has 14 residues. CDR3 sequence reads: CASSLSTGQDTQYF. The DNA of the CDR3 is TGCGCCAGCAGCTTGAGTACAGGGCAAGATACGCAGTATTTT.

This clonotype has a count of ten or more. The J gene is TRBJ2-5, the V gene TRBV7-2; D unclear. V was clipped by 1 base and J by 1 base, with 7 bases between them. CDR1 and CDR2 from the germline V gene are SGHTA and FQGNSA. CDR3 size: 14 residues. CDR3 coding DNA: TGTGCCAGCAGCTTAGGCCGGCTCCAAGAGACCCAGTACTTC. As protein: CASSLGRLQETQYF. The variable domain in full, with the rest retrieved from reference TRBV7-2 and TRBJ2-5, is GAGVSQSPSNKVTEKGKDVELRCDPISGHTALYWYRQSLGQGLEFLIYFQGNSAPDKSGLPSDRFSAERTGGSVSTLTIQRTQQEDSAVYLCASSLGRLQETQYFGPGTRLLVL.

The chain carries TRBV3-1 and TRBJ2-6; perhaps TRBD1 as D (5 bases). V was pared by 0 bases and J by 4 bases, with 13 bases between. The CDR3 is 17 amino acids. Germline V gene sequence: CDR1 LGHDT, CDR2 YNNKEL (reference sequence). CDR3 protein: CASSQDLDSTGANVLTF. The CDR3 DNA sequence: TGTGCCAGCAGCCAAGATCTTGACAGCACGGGGGCCAACGTCCTGACTTTC.